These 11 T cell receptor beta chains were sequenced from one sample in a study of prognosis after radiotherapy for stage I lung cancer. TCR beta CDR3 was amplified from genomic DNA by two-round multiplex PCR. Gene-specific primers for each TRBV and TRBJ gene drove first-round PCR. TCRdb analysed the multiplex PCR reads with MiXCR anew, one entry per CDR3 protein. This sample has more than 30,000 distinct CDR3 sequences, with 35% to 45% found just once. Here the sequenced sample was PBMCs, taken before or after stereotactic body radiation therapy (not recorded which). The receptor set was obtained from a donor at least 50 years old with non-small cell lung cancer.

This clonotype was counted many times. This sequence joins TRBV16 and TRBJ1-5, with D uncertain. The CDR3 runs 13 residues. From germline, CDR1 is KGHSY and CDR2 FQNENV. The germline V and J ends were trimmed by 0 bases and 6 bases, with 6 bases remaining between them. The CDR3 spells CASSQSSLQPQHF. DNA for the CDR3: TGTGCCAGCAGCCAATCGAGCCTTCAGCCCCAGCATTTT.

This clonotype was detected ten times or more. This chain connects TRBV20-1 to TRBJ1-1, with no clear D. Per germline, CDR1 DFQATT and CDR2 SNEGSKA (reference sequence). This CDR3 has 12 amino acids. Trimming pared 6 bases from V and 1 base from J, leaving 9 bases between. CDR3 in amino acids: CSAGGRNTEAFF. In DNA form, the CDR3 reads TGCAGTGCAGGAGGGAGGAACACTGAAGCTTTCTTT.

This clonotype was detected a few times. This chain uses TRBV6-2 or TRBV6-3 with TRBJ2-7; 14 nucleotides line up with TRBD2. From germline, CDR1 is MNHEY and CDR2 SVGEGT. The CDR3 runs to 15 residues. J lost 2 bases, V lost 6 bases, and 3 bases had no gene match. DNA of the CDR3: TGTGCCAGCAGCAGGGGACTAGCGGGAGCCTACGAGCAGTACTTC. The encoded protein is CASSRGLAGAYEQYF.

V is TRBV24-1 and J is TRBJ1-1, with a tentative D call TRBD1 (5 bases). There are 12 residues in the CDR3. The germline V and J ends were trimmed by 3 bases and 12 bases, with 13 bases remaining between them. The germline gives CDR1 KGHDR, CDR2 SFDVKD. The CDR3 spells CATSDSGQGTFF. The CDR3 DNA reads TGTGCCACCAGTGATAGTGGCCAGGGAACTTTCTTT.

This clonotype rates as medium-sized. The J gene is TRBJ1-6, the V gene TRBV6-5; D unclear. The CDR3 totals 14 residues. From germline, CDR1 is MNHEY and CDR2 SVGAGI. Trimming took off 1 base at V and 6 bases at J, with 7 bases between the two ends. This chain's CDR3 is CASSYFDGNSPLHF. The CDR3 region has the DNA TGTGCCAGCAGTTACTTCGACGGTAATTCACCCCTCCACTTT.

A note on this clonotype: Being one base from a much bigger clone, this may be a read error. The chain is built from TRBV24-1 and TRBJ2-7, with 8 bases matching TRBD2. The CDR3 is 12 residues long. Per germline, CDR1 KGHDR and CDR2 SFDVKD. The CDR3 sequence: CATSDTGGERYF. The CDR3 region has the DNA TGTGCCACCAGTGACACGGGGGGGGAGCGGTACTTC.

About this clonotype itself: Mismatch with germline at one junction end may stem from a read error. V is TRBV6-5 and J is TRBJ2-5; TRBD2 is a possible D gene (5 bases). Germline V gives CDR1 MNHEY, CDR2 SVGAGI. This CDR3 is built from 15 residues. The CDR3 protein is CASIYSPGMEETQYF. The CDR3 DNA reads TGTGCCAGCATTTACTCCCCCGGGATGGAAGAGACCCAGTATTTC.

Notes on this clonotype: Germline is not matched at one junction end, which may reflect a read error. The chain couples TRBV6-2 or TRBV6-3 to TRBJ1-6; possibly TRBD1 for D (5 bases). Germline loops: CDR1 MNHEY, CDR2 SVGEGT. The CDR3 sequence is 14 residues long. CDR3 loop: CAISPGTVYSPLHF. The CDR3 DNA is TGTGCCATCAGTCCAGGGACTGTTTACTCACCCCTCCACTTT.

In nucleotides, the CDR3 is TGTGCCAGCAGCCCCAGTACAGGTGGTTTTGGGGGAGGCAATGAGCAGTTCTTC. Translated: CASSPSTGGFGGGNEQFF. This chain uses TRBV25-1 with TRBJ2-1; tentatively, D is TRBD2 (6 bases). The germline gives CDR1 MGHDK, CDR2 SYGVNS. This CDR3 has 18 residues. V lost 6 bases, J lost 6 bases, and 27 bases lay in between.

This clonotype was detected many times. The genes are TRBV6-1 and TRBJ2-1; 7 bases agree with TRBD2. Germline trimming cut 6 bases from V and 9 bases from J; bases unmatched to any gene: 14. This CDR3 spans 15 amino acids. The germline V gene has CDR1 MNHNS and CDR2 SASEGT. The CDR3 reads CASRSAGGIAGEQFF. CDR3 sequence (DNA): TGTGCCAGCAGGTCCGCCGGGGGGATAGCTGGTGAGCAGTTCTTC.

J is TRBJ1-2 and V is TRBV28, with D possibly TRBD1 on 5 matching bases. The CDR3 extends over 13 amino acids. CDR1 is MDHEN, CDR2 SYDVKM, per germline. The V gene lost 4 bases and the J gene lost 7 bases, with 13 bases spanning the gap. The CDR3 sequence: CASSSPPGTGYTF. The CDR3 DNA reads TGTGCCAGCAGTTCCCCCCCAGGGACTGGCTACACCTTC.